These 6 T cell receptor beta chains were all obtained from the same sample, sequenced in a study of T-cell memory formation after mild COVID-19. TCRdb itself ran the 5' RACE reads through MiXCR, one entry per CDR3 protein. The table includes 280,000 or so distinct CDR3 sequences, roughly 8% detected once. The sample taken for sequencing was PBMCs or a T cell subset sorted from them (not recorded which). The receptors shown here come from a man aged 18 to 30 who had mild COVID-19 (a few samples of this study predate the infection). Cell type and time point are not known.

This chain links TRBV20-1 with TRBJ2-1; 7 bases align to TRBD1. The length of the CDR3 is 14 residues. Trimming at V came to 3 bases and at J to 0 bases, leaving 2 bases not matched to a gene. CDR1 DFQATT and CDR2 SNEGSKA come from the germline V gene (reference sequence). CDR3 residues: CSASGDSSYNEQFF. DNA of the CDR3: TGCAGTGCTAGCGGGGACAGCTCCTACAATGAGCAGTTCTTC.

This clonotype was observed a handful of times. The chain joins TRBV6-6 to TRBJ1-4; D is unclear. Germline V gene data show CDR1 as MNHNY and CDR2 as SVGAGI (reference sequence). The CDR3 totals 14 residues. The germline V and J ends were trimmed by 6 bases and 1 base, with 9 bases remaining between them. CDR3: CASSRFLTNEKLFF. Here the CDR3 DNA reads TGTGCCAGCAGCCGATTTCTAACTAATGAAAAACTGTTTTTT.

This clonotype was observed a few times. The chain is built from TRBV25-1 and TRBJ1-2; 7 positions match TRBD1. Germline trimming cut 8 bases from V and 5 bases from J; bases unmatched to any gene: 8. This CDR3 comprises 13 residues. Germline CDR1 is MGHDK and CDR2 is SYGVNS. This CDR3 is CASGSNRGYGYTF. In DNA form, the CDR3 reads TGTGCCAGCGGTTCTAACAGGGGTTATGGCTACACCTTC.

This clonotype has a count of ten or more. The rearrangement joins TRBV5-5 to TRBJ1-1; the D gene is possibly TRBD1 (5 bases). This CDR3 is 16 amino acids long. Trimming pared 1 base from V and 0 bases from J, leaving 13 bases between. Germline CDR1 reads SGHKS; CDR2 reads YYEKEE (reference sequence). In DNA form, the CDR3 reads TGTGCCAGCAGCTTGTCTCTTGGGACTATGAACACTGAAGCTTTCTTT. Translating it yields CASSLSLGTMNTEAFF. Based on the CDR3 plus reference TRBV5-5 and TRBJ1-1, the full variable domain is DAGVTQSPTHLIKTRGQQVTLRCSPISGHKSVSWYQQVLGQGPQFIFQYYEKEERGRGNFPDRFSARQFPNYSSELNVNALLLGDSALYLCASSLSLGTMNTEAFFGQGTRLTVV.

This clonotype was seen more than once but under ten times. As DNA, the CDR3 is TGCAGTGCTAGGTACAGGGGGCGCAGCGATGAGCAGTTCTTC. This encodes CSARYRGRSDEQFF. This chain links TRBV20-1 with TRBJ2-1; 9 bases match TRBD1. The germline CDR1 and CDR2 sequences are DFQATT and SNEGSKA (reference sequence). Trimming took 3 bases from V and 8 from J; bases not matched to a gene: 8. This CDR3 contains 14 residues.

This clonotype occurred a few times. The CDR3 region has the DNA TGTGCCAGCAGCTCTGGAGGGGGGGGGCCAAGCACAGATACGCAGTATTTT. Amino acid sequence: CASSSGGGGPSTDTQYF. The chain carries TRBV5-4 and TRBJ2-3; a weak D match, TRBD2 (7 bases). The V and J ends lost 3 bases and 0 bases respectively, with 17 bases between them. The CDR3 has 17 amino acids. Germline values: CDR1 SGHNT, CDR2 YYREEE (reference sequence).